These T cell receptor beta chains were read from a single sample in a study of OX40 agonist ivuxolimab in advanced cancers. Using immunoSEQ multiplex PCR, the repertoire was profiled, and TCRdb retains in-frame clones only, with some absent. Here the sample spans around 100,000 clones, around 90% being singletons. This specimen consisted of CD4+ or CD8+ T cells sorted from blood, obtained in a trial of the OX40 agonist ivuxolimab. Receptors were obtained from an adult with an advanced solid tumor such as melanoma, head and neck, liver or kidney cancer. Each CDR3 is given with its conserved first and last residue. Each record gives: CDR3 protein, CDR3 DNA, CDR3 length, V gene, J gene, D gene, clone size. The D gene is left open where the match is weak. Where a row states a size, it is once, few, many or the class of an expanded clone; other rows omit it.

CSVDIDGYTF,TGCAGCGTTGACATTGATGGCTACACCTTC,10,TRBV29-1,TRBJ1-2,NA,once
CASSSLSGGTARSYEQYF,TGTGCCAGTAGTTCTCTCAGCGGCGGGACCGCTCGCTCCTACGAGCAGTACTTC,18,TRBV19,TRBJ2-7,NA,NA
CASSSLAGVETQYF,TGCGCCAGCAGCTCTCTAGCGGGAGTAGAGACCCAGTACTTC,14,TRBV5-1,TRBJ2-5,TRBD2,NA
CASSQVRGNEQYF,TGTGCCAGCAGCCAAGTTCGGGGGAACGAGCAGTACTTC,13,TRBV14,TRBJ2-7,NA,once
CASSLAGTNQPQHF,TGTGCCAGCAGCTTGGCGGGGACAAATCAGCCCCAGCATTTT,14,TRBV5-4,TRBJ1-5,NA,NA
CASSPAQGLTIYF,TGTGCCAGCAGCCCGGCACAGGGGCTCACCATATATTTT,13,TRBV9,TRBJ1-3,TRBD1,once
CASRATGGGLQPQHF,TGTGCCAGCAGAGCCACAGGGGGTGGCTTGCAGCCCCAGCATTTT,15,TRBV2,TRBJ1-5,TRBD1,NA
CAYYGGGGYEQYF,TGTGCCTACTACGGCGGGGGCGGGTACGAGCAGTACTTC,13,TRBV30,TRBJ2-7,NA,NA
CASRTGASTYNEQFF,TGTGCCAGTCGTACAGGGGCGAGCACCTACAATGAGCAGTTCTTC,15,TRBV19,TRBJ2-1,TRBD1,NA
CASSTSGVDEQFF,TGTGCCAGCAGTACTAGTGGAGTCGATGAGCAGTTCTTC,13,TRBV28,TRBJ2-1,NA,NA
CRLAPLHF,TGTAGGTTAGCACCCCTCCACTTT,8,TRBV19,TRBJ1-6,NA,NA
CASSPRYHTDTQYF,TGTGCCAGCAGCCCCCGCTACCACACAGATACGCAGTATTTT,14,TRBV28,TRBJ2-3,NA,NA
CASSGTSIEQFF,TGTGCCAGCAGTGGAACTAGCATTGAGCAGTTCTTC,12,TRBV6-1,TRBJ2-1,NA,NA
CASSYSAGANTEAFF,TGTGCCAGCAGTTACTCCGCAGGGGCGAACACTGAAGCTTTCTTT,15,TRBV6-5,TRBJ1-1,NA,NA
CASSGSGNTGELFF,TGTGCCAGCAGTGGCAGCGGGAACACCGGGGAGCTGTTTTTT,14,TRBV2,TRBJ2-2,NA,NA
CASWGGGEQYF,TGTGCCAGCTGGGGGGGCGGCGAGCAGTACTTC,11,TRBV6-5,TRBJ2-7,NA,NA
CASSTRTGRIQETQYF,TGTGCCAGTAGTACAAGGACAGGAAGAATACAAGAGACCCAGTACTTC,16,TRBV19,TRBJ2-5,TRBD1,NA
CASRQRGGASDTQYF,TGTGCCAGCAGACAACGGGGAGGGGCCTCAGATACGCAGTATTTT,15,TRBV27,TRBJ2-3,TRBD2,few
CASSARQGANTGELFF,TGTGCCAGTAGTGCGCGACAGGGAGCGAACACCGGGGAGCTGTTTTTT,16,TRBV19,TRBJ2-2,TRBD1,NA
CASSLGRLSGDQPQHF,TGTGCCAGCAGCCTAGGGCGGTTGTCAGGGGATCAGCCCCAGCATTTT,16,TRBV11-2,TRBJ1-5,NA,NA
CASSPRALAGGYTF,TGTGCCAGTAGTCCCAGGGCCCTGGCGGGCGGCTACACCTTC,14,TRBV19,TRBJ1-2,NA,NA
CASSQVRGDGNTIYF,TGTGCCAGCAGCCAGGTACGAGGGGATGGAAACACCATATATTTT,15,TRBV4-2,TRBJ1-3,NA,NA
CASSLLQREYSYNEQFF,TGTGCCAGCAGCTTACTTCAGCGGGAGTACTCCTACAATGAGCAGTTCTTC,17,TRBV7-6,TRBJ2-1,TRBD2,NA
CASGLGTSGGQETQYF,TGTGCTAGTGGTCTTGGGACTAGCGGGGGCCAAGAGACCCAGTACTTC,16,TRBV12-5,TRBJ2-5,TRBD2,NA
CASSLGGLAASTDTQYF,TGCGCCAGCAGCTTGGGGGGCCTCGCGGCTAGCACAGATACGCAGTATTTT,17,TRBV5-1,TRBJ2-3,NA,NA
CASSMRVAEQFF,TGTGCCAGTAGTATGAGGGTAGCTGAGCAGTTCTTC,12,TRBV19,TRBJ2-1,NA,NA
CANRAPNEKLFF,TGTGCCAACAGGGCTCCTAATGAAAAACTGTTTTTT,12,TRBV6-1,TRBJ1-4,NA,NA
CASRALAGGEQYF,TGTGCCAGCAGGGCGCTAGCGGGCGGTGAGCAGTACTTC,13,TRBV7-9,TRBJ2-7,TRBD2,once
CASSYDGTENEKLFF,TGTGCCAGCAGTTACGACGGTACGGAGAATGAAAAACTGTTTTTT,15,TRBV6-5,TRBJ1-4,NA,NA
CASSLGLRETQYF,TGTGCCAGCAGCTTAGGCCTCCGAGAGACCCAGTACTTC,13,TRBV7-7,TRBJ2-5,NA,NA
CASSAMTGSTDTQYF,TGTGCCAGCAGTGCTATGACAGGTAGCACAGATACGCAGTATTTT,15,TRBV25-1,TRBJ2-3,NA,NA
CASSPQGAWYGYTF,TGTGCCAGCAGCCCGCAGGGGGCCTGGTATGGCTACACCTTC,14,TRBV14,TRBJ1-2,TRBD1,NA
CASSLGGRTSGTLVRYF,TGCGCCAGCAGCTTGGGGGGCAGGACTAGCGGGACCCTAGTTCGGTACTTC,17,TRBV5-1,TRBJ2-4,TRBD2,once
CASSRGHIVGNEQFF,TGTGCCAGTAGCCGCGGGCACATCGTGGGCAATGAGCAGTTCTTC,15,TRBV19,TRBJ2-1,NA,few
CASRAGLGETQYF,TGCGCCAGCAGAGCAGGGCTGGGGGAGACCCAGTACTTC,13,TRBV5-1,TRBJ2-5,NA,NA
CASSEMGSTIYF,TGTGCCAGCAGTGAAATGGGGAGCACCATATATTTT,12,TRBV2,TRBJ1-3,NA,NA
CAWRRTEAFF,TGTGCCTGGAGGAGAACTGAAGCTTTCTTT,10,TRBV30,TRBJ1-1,NA,NA
CASSLEDGSYEQYF,TGTGCCAGCAGCTTAGAGGACGGATCCTACGAGCAGTACTTC,14,TRBV11-2,TRBJ2-7,NA,once
CASGPFWGGTDTQYF,TGTGCCAGCGGACCTTTCTGGGGGGGCACAGATACGCAGTATTTT,15,TRBV27,TRBJ2-3,NA,NA
CASSLGDRARAPYEQYF,TGCGCCAGCAGCTTAGGTGACAGAGCCCGGGCCCCTTACGAGCAGTACTTC,17,TRBV5-1,TRBJ2-7,NA,NA
CASSFSSWRNYNTGELFF,TGTGCCAGCAGTTTTTCGAGCTGGCGGAATTATAACACCGGGGAGCTGTTTTTT,18,TRBV28,TRBJ2-2,NA,NA
CASSFWGRSTEAFF,TGTGCCAGCAGTTTTTGGGGACGGAGCACTGAAGCTTTCTTT,14,TRBV27,TRBJ1-1,NA,NA
CASSLEWGSLGTQYF,TGTGCCAGCAGCTTAGAATGGGGGTCGCTGGGGACCCAGTACTTC,15,TRBV11-1,TRBJ2-5,NA,NA
CASSAQGGAFF,TGTGCCAGCAGTGCCCAGGGTGGGGCTTTCTTT,11,TRBV27,TRBJ1-1,NA,NA
CASSGRTVKVNEQFF,TGTGCCAGCAGTGGACGGACCGTAAAGGTGAATGAGCAGTTCTTC,15,TRBV6-5,TRBJ2-1,NA,NA
CASRVGGSYNEQFF,TGTGCCAGCAGGGTCGGGGGGTCCTACAATGAGCAGTTCTTC,14,TRBV6-6,TRBJ2-1,TRBD2,NA
CASTSSVRGQGDEKLFF,TGTGCCAGCACGTCTTCCGTCAGGGGACAGGGAGATGAAAAACTGTTTTTT,17,TRBV7-9,TRBJ1-4,TRBD1,NA
CASSLRAGGGNNEQFF,TGCGCCAGCAGCTTACGGGCCGGGGGTGGTAATAATGAGCAGTTCTTC,16,TRBV5-1,TRBJ2-1,NA,NA